The clone carrying this T cell receptor (beta chain) has a handful of counts. Its cognate antigen is unknown. The source of the sample is a study of blood T cells in healthy people across ages. Study-wide results and caveats: Higher diversity, along with more naive CD4+ cells, distinguished long-lived donors from aged donors.

V dropped 5 bases and J dropped 4 bases, with 12 bases sitting between them. The CDR3 covers 14 residues. Primed by a sample-barcoded 5' primer and a J-beta primer mix, a second PCR proceeded for 7 to 11 cycles. MiXCR was run by TCRdb on the 5' RACE reads, yielding one entry per CDR3 protein. The table shows about 1.5 million distinct CDR3 sequences, with 35% to 45% occurring only once. The chain has TRBV12-3 or TRBV12-4 and TRBJ2-1; D gene ambiguous. Sequences were obtained from blood. This clonotype originated in a woman younger than 30 in good health. The CDR3: CASSPSDGYNEQFF. The CDR3 nucleotides read TGTGCCAGCAGTCCCTCTGACGGGTACAATGAGCAGTTCTTC.